These T cell receptor beta chains were read from a single sample in a study of T cell responses to AZD1222 COVID-19 vaccine. TCRdb's table, derived via immunoSEQ multiplex PCR, lists solely in-frame clones and lacks some. The table includes 75,000 to 95,000 clones, more than 70% detected once. The sequencing used peripheral blood, collected on day 0 of AZD1222 vaccination. These receptors were collected from an adult in good health. Both conserved end residues are part of each CDR3. The order of the fields is J gene, D gene, V gene, clone size, CDR3 protein, CDR3 DNA. A D gene is named only where the DNA matches it firmly. The size field is filled for only some rows; it gives once, few, many or a size class.

>TRBJ1-1|-|TRBV2|-
CASSDVDRRTEAFF
TGTGCCAGCAGTGATGTAGACAGGCGGACTGAAGCTTTCTTT
>TRBJ2-5|TRBD1|TRBV29-1|-
CSVTGGQETQYF
TGCAGCGTCACAGGGGGCCAAGAGACCCAGTACTTC
>TRBJ1-2|-|TRBV7-8|many
CASSLGGSYTF
TGTGCCAGCAGCTTAGGAGGAAGCTACACCTTC
>TRBJ1-2|-|TRBV10-3|-
CAIRPSEGDGYTF
TGTGCCATCAGGCCCTCCGAGGGGGATGGCTACACCTTC
>TRBJ2-5|TRBD2|TRBV5-4|-
CASSLGLAGEQETQYF
TGTGCCAGCAGCTTGGGTCTAGCGGGAGAGCAAGAGACCCAGTACTTC
>TRBJ2-1|-|TRBV11-3|-
CASSSSAGTYNEQFF
TGTGCCAGCAGCTCATCGGCCGGGACTTACAATGAGCAGTTCTTC
>TRBJ2-4|TRBD2|TRBV7-2|-
CASSLGGRGNIQYF
TGTGCCAGCAGCTTGGGCGGGAGAGGGAACATTCAGTACTTC
>TRBJ2-2|-|TRBV12-5|-
CASAPGNTGELFF
TGTGCTAGTGCCCCGGGGAACACCGGGGAGCTGTTTTTT
>TRBJ1-3|-|TRBV24-1|-
CATSDPFRRAGNTIYF
TGTGCCACCAGTGATCCCTTTCGCAGAGCTGGAAACACCATATATTTT
>TRBJ1-2|TRBD1|TRBV7-2|-
CASSPDRVDYTF
TGTGCCAGCAGCCCCGACAGGGTAGACTACACCTTC
>TRBJ1-2|TRBD1|TRBV24-1|-
CATSEGTGTGYTF
TGTGCCACCAGTGAGGGGACAGGGACCGGCTACACCTTC
>TRBJ2-1|-|TRBV7-9|-
CASSHGSGNEQFF
TGTGCCAGCAGCCATGGCAGCGGAAATGAGCAGTTCTTC
>TRBJ2-5|TRBD2|TRBV3-1/TRBV3-2|-
CASSQDASGGRETQYF
TGTGCCAGCAGCCAAGATGCTAGCGGGGGGCGGGAGACCCAGTACTTC
>TRBJ1-2|-|TRBV18|once
CASSPSVGGQLNYGYTF
TGTGCCAGCTCACCATCCGTCGGGGGCCAGCTTAACTATGGCTACACCTTC
>TRBJ1-1|-|TRBV4-3|-
CASSQEGNRLTEAFF
TGCGCCAGCAGCCAAGAAGGTAACCGACTCACTGAAGCTTTCTTT
>TRBJ2-5|-|TRBV3-1/TRBV3-2|-
CASSPVGVETQYF
TGTGCCAGCAGCCCCGTGGGGGTTGAGACCCAGTACTTC
>TRBJ2-1|-|TRBV19|-
CASSIDYWAEVPLGHEQFF
TGTGCCAGTAGTATAGATTATTGGGCAGAGGTCCCCCTAGGACACGAGCAGTTCTTC
>TRBJ2-7|TRBD1|TRBV3-1/TRBV3-2|-
CASSQGGTGGYEQYF
TGTGCCAGCAGCCAAGGTGGGACAGGGGGCTACGAGCAGTACTTC
>TRBJ2-7|TRBD2|TRBV6-2/TRBV6-3|few
CASSYPAIIAGAAEQYF
TGTGCCAGCAGTTACCCTGCTATTATAGCGGGAGCCGCCGAGCAGTACTTC
>TRBJ2-2|TRBD2|TRBV5-4|-
CASSLVSGTVTGELFF
TGTGCCAGCAGCTTGGTTAGCGGGACTGTAACCGGGGAGCTGTTTTTT
>TRBJ1-2|-|TRBV12-3/TRBV12-4|-
CASRPRGYGYTF
TGTGCCAGCAGACCTCGTGGCTATGGCTACACCTTC
>TRBJ2-7|TRBD2|TRBV24-1|-
CATSETSGSEQYF
TGTGCCACCAGTGAGACTAGCGGGAGCGAGCAGTACTTC
>TRBJ2-1|TRBD2|TRBV7-6|-
CASSLYGGSSYNEQFF
TGTGCCAGCAGCTTATATGGCGGGAGCTCCTACAATGAGCAGTTCTTC
>TRBJ1-2|-|TRBV2|-
CASTWTGPSGYTF
TGTGCCAGCACCTGGACCGGCCCCTCTGGCTACACCTTC
>TRBJ1-2|-|TRBV7-9|once
CASSLSYRDGYTF
TGTGCCAGCAGCTTATCCTACAGGGACGGCTACACCTTC
>TRBJ1-5|-|TRBV19|once
CASSMQGSQPQHF
TGTGCCAGTAGTATGCAGGGGAGTCAGCCCCAGCATTTT
>TRBJ1-1|TRBD1|TRBV3-1/TRBV3-2|-
CASSPSGSLGRAGGRSTEAFF
TGTGCCAGCAGCCCCAGTGGGAGTCTTGGACGGGCAGGGGGCCGATCGACTGAAGCTTTCTTT
>TRBJ1-1|-|TRBV5-8|-
CASSLRGNTEAFF
TGTGCCAGCAGCTTGCGGGGGAACACTGAAGCTTTCTTT
>TRBJ2-1|TRBD2|TRBV9|-
CASSPRGSGRATEQFF
TGTGCCAGCAGCCCTAGGGGTAGCGGGAGGGCGACGGAGCAGTTCTTC
>TRBJ1-6|TRBD1|TRBV27|-
CASSRGQGGNNSPLHF
TGTGCCAGCAGTCGGGGACAGGGGGGAAATAATTCACCCCTCCACTTT
>TRBJ1-5|-|TRBV6-2/TRBV6-3|few
CASTYTSNQPQHF
TGTGCCAGCACTTATACCAGCAATCAGCCCCAGCATTTT
>TRBJ1-2|-|TRBV7-2|-
CASSRTTQNYGYTF
TGTGCCAGCAGCCGGACAACCCAGAACTATGGCTACACCTTC
>TRBJ1-1|-|TRBV7-9|once
CASSAKQNTEAFF
TGTGCCAGCTCCGCGAAGCAGAACACTGAAGCTTTCTTT
>TRBJ1-5|-|TRBV7-9|-
CASSREKGGNNQPQHF
TGTGCCAGCAGCCGCGAAAAAGGGGGGAACAATCAGCCCCAGCATTTT
>TRBJ1-4|-|TRBV4-2|-
CASSRQGPGEKLFF
TGTGCCAGCAGCCGTCAGGGGCCAGGTGAAAAACTGTTTTTT
>TRBJ2-2|-|TRBV24-1|once
CATSRAGGPNTGELFF
TGTGCCACCAGTCGGGCCGGGGGACCGAACACCGGGGAGCTGTTTTTT
>TRBJ2-2|TRBD1|TRBV23-1|-
CASSHPGTGGTGELFF
TGCGCCAGCAGTCACCCCGGGACAGGGGGTACCGGGGAGCTGTTTTTT
>TRBJ1-3|-|TRBV7-5|-
CARFTPPGQGRNTIYF
TGTGCCAGATTCACCCCACCGGGACAGGGGAGAAACACCATATATTTT
>TRBJ1-1|-|TRBV4-1|-
CASSQEYRLTTMNTEAFF
TGCGCCAGCAGCCAAGAGTACAGGCTCACTACCATGAACACTGAAGCTTTCTTT
>TRBJ1-5|-|TRBV5-5|few
CASSLTEYSNQPQHF
TGTGCCAGCAGCTTGACAGAGTATAGCAATCAGCCCCAGCATTTT
>TRBJ1-2|-|TRBV18|-
CASSPQGRNYGYTF
TGTGCCAGCTCACCACAGGGGCGAAACTATGGCTACACCTTC
>TRBJ2-1|TRBD1|TRBV3-1/TRBV3-2|once
CASSQTGGAYNEQFF
TGTGCCAGCAGCCAGACAGGGGGCGCCTACAATGAGCAGTTCTTC
>TRBJ1-2|-|TRBV13|-
CASSPNSRAYYGYTF
TGTGCCAGCAGCCCTAATTCCCGGGCCTACTATGGCTACACCTTC
>TRBJ2-5|-|TRBV5-4|-
CASSSVFEAETQYF
TGTGCCAGCAGCTCCGTCTTCGAGGCGGAGACCCAGTACTTC
>TRBJ2-3|-|TRBV5-6|once
CASSLVTSTDTQYF
TGTGCCAGCAGCTTGGTCACGAGCACAGATACGCAGTATTTT
>TRBJ1-5|TRBD1|TRBV19|-
CASSLLGTGGNQPQHF
TGTGCCAGTAGCTTATTGGGGACAGGGGGCAATCAGCCCCAGCATTTT
>TRBJ1-3|-|TRBV10-3|-
CAISELVSGNTIYF
TGTGCCATCAGTGAGCTGGTCTCTGGAAACACCATATATTTT
>TRBJ2-1|-|TRBV27|-
CASSLDAGPYNEQFF
TGTGCCAGCAGCCTGGACGCAGGGCCTTACAATGAGCAGTTCTTC